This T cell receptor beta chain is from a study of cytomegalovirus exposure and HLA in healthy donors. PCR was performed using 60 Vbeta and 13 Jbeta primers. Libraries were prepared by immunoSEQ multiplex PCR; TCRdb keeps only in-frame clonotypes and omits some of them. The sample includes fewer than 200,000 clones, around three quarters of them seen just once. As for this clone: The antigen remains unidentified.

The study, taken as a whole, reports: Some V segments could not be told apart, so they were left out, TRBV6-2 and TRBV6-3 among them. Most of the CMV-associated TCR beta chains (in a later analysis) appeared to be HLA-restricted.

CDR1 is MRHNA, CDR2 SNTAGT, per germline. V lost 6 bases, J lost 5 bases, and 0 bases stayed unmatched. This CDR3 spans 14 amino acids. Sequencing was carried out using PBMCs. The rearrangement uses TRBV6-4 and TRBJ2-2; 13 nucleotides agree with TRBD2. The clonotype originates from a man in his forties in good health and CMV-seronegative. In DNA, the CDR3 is TGTGCCAGCAGGACTAGCGGGGGGACCGGGGAGCTGTTTTTT. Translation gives CASRTSGGTGELFF.